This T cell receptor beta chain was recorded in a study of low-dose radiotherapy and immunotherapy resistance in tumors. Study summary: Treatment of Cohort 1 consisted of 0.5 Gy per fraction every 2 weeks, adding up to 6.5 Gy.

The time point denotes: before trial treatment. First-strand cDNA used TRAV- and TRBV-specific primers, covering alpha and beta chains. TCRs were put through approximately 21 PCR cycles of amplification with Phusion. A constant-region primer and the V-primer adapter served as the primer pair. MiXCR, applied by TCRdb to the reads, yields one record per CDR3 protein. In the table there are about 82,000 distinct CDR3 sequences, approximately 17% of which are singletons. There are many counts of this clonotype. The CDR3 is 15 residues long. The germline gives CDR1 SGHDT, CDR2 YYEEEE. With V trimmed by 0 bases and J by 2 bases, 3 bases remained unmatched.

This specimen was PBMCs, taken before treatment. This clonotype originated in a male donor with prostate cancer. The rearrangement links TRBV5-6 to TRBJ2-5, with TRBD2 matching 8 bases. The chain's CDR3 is CASSLGLAGQETQYF. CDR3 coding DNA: TGTGCCAGCAGCTTGGGTTTAGCGGGGCAAGAGACCCAGTACTTC.